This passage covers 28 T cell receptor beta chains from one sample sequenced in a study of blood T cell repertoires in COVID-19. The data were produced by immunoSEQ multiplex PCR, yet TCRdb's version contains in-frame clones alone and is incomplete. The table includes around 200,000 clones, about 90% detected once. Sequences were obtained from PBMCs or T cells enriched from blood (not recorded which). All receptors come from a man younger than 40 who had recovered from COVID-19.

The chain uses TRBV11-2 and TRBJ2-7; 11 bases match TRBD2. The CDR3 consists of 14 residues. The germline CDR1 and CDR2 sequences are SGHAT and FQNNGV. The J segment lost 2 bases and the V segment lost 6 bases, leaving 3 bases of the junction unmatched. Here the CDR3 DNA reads TGTGCCAGCAGTACTAGCGGGAGACCCTACGAGCAGTACTTC. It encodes CASSTSGRPYEQYF.

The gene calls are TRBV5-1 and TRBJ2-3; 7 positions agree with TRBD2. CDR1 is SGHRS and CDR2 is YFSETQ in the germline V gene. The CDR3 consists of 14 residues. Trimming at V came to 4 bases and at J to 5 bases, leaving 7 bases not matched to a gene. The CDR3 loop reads CASSVGGLQDTQYF. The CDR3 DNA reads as TGCGCCAGCAGCGTGGGAGGGCTCCAAGATACGCAGTATTTT.

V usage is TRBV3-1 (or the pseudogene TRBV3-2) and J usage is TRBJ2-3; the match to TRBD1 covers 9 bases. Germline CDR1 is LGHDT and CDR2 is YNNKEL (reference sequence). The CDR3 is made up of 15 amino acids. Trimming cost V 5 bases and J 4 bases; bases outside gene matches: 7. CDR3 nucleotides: TGTGCCAGCAGCACCCGGGACAGGGTGGCAGATACGCAGTATTTT. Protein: CASSTRDRVADTQYF.

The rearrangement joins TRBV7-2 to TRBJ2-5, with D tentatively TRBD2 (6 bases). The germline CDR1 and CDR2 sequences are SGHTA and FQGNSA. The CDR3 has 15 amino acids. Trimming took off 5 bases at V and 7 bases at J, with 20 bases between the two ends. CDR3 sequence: CASSARLVPQGTQYF. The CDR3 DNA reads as TGTGCCAGCAGCGCGCGACTAGTCCCCCAGGGGACCCAGTACTTC.

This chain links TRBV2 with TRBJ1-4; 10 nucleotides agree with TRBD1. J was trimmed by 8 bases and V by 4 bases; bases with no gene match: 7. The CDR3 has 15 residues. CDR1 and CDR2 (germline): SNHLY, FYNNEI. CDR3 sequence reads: CASSAGRTGGEKLFF. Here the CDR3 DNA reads TGTGCCAGCAGTGCAGGCCGGACAGGGGGAGAAAAACTGTTTTTT.

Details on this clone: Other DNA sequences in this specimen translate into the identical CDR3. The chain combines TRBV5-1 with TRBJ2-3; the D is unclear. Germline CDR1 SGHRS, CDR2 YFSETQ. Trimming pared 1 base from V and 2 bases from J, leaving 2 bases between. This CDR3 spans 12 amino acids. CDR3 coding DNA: TGCGCCAGCAGCTTGCACACAGATACGCAGTATTTT. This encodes CASSLHTDTQYF.

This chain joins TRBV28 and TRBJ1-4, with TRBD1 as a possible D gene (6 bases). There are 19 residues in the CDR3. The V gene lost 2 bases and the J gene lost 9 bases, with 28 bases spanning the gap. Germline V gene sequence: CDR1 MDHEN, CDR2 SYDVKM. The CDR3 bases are TGTGCCAGCAGTTTAATCCCCGGCGGGGGGATTGCAGGGGTGAAAAAACTGTTTTTT. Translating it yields CASSLIPGGGIAGVKKLFF.

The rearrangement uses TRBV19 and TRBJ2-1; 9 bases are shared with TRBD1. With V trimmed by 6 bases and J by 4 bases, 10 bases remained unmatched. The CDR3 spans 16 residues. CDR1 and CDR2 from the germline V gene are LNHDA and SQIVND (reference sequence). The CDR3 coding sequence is TGTGCCAGTAGGACTTCCCGGACAGGGGCTTACAATGAGCAGTTCTTC. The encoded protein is CASRTSRTGAYNEQFF.

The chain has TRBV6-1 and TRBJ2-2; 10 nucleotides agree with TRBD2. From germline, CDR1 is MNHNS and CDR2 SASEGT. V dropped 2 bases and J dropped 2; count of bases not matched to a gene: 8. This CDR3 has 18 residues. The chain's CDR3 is CASSEPPRLAGNTGELFF. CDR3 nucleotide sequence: TGTGCCAGCAGTGAACCTCCTCGACTAGCGGGTAACACCGGGGAGCTGTTTTTT.

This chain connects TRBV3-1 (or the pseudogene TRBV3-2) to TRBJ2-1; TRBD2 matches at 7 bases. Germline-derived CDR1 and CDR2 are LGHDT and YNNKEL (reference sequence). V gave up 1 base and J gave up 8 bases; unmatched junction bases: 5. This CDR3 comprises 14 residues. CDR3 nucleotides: TGTGCCAGCAGCCAAGGGTCTACTAGCGATGAGCAGTTCTTC. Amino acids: CASSQGSTSDEQFF.

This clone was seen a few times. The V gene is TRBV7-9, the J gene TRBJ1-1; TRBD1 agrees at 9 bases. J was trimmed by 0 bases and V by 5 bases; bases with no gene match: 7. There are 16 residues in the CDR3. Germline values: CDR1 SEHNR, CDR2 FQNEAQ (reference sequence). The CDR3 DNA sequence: TGTGCCAGCAGCCCGCCAGGGACAGGGCTGAACACTGAAGCTTTCTTT. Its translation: CASSPPGTGLNTEAFF. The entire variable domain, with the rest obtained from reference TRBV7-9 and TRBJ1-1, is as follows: DTGVSQNPRHKITKRGQNVTFRCDPISEHNRLYWYRQTLGQGPEFLTYFQNEAQLEKSRLLSDRFSAERPKGSFSTLEIQRTEQGDSAMYLCASSPPGTGLNTEAFFGQGTRLTVV.

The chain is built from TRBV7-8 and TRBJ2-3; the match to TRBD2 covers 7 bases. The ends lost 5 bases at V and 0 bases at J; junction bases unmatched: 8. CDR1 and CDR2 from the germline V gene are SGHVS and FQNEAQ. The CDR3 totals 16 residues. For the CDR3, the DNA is TGTGCCAGCAGCACAGAACTAGCGACTAGCACAGATACGCAGTATTTT. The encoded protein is CASSTELATSTDTQYF.

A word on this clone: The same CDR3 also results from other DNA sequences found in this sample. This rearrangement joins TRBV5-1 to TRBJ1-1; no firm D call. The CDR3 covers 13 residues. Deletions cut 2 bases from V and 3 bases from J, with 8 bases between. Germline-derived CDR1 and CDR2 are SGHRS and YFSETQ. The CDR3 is CASSLKADTEAFF. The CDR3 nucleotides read TGCGCCAGCAGCTTAAAAGCCGACACTGAAGCTTTCTTT.

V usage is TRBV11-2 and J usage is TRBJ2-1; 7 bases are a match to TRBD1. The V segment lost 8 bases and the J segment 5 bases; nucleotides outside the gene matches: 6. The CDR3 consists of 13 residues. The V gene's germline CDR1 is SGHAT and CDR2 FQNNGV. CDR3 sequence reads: CASGTGTDNEQFF. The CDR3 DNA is TGTGCCAGCGGCACCGGGACAGACAATGAGCAGTTCTTC.

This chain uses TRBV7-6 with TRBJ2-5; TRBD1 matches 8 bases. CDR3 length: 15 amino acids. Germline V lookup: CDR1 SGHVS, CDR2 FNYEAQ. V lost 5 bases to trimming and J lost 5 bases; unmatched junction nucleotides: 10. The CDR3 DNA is TGTGCCAGCAGCCTACAGGGGGGAGGTGTCGAGACCCAGTACTTC. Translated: CASSLQGGGVETQYF. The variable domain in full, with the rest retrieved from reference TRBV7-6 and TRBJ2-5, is GAGVSQSPRYKVTKRGQDVALRCDPISGHVSLYWYRQALGQGPEFLTYFNYEAQQDKSGLPNDRFSAERPEGSISTLTIQRTEQRDSAMYRCASSLQGGGVETQYFGPGTRLLVL.

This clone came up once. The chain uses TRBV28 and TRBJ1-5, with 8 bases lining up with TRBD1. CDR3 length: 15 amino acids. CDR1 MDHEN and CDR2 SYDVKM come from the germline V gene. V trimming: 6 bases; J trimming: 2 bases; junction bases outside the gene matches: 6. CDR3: CASRPTGEGNQPQHF. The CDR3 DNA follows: TGTGCCAGCAGACCGACAGGGGAGGGCAATCAGCCCCAGCATTTT. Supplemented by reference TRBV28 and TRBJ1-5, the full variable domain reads DVKVTQSSRYLVKRTGEKVFLECVQDMDHENMFWYRQDPGLGLRLIYFSYDVKMKEKGDIPEGYSVSREKKERFSLILESASTNQTSMYLCASRPTGEGNQPQHFGDGTRLSIL.

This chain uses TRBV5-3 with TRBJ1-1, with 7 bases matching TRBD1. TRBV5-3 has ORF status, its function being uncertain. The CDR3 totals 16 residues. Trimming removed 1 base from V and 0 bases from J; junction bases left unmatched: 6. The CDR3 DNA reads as TGTGCCAGAAGCTTGTCTACCGGGACAGTGAACACTGAAGCTTTCTTT. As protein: CARSLSTGTVNTEAFF.

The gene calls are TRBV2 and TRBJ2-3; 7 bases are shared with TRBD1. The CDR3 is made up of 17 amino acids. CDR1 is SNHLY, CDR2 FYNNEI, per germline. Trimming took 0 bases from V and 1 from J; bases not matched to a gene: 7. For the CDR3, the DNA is TGTGCCAGCAGTGAAGCGCAAAGGGGGCGGGGCACAGATACGCAGTATTTT. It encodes CASSEAQRGRGTDTQYF.

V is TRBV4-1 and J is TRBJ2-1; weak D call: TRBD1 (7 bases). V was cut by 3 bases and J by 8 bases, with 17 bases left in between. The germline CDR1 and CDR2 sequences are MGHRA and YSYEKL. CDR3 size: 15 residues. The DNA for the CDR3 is TGCGCCAGCAGCCATCGGGCAGGGGGGTTGGATGAGCAGTTCTTC. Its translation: CASSHRAGGLDEQFF.

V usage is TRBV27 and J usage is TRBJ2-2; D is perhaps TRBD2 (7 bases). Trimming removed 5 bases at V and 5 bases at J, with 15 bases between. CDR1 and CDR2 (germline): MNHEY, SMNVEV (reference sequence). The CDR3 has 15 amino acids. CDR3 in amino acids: CASSPRGGGTGELFF. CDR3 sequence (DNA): TGTGCCAGCAGTCCGAGGGGAGGGGGAACCGGGGAGCTGTTTTTT.

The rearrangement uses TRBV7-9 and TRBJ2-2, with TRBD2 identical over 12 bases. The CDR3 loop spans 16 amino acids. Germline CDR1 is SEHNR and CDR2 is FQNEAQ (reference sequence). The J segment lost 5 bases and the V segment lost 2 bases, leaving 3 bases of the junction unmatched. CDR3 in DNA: TGTGCCAGCAGCTTACTAGCGGGAGGGCCGACCGGGGAGCTGTTTTTT. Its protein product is CASSLLAGGPTGELFF.

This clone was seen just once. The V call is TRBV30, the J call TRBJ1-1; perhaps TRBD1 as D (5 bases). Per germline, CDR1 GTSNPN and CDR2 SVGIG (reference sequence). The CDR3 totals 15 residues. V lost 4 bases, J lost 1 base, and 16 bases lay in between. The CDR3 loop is CAWTTVRGWNTEAFF. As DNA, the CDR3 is TGTGCCTGGACGACAGTGCGGGGTTGGAACACTGAAGCTTTCTTT.

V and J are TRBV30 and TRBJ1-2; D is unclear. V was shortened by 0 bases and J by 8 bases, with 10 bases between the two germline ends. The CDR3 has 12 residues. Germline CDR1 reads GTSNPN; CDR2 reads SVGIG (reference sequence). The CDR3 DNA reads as TGTGCCTGGAGTGTACTACTTTACGGCTACACCTTC. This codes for CAWSVLLYGYTF.

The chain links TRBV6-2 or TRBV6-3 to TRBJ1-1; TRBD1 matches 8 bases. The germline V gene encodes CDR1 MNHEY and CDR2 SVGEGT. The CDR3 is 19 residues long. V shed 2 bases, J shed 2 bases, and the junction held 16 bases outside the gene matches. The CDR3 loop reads CASSYPRPKTGAGNTEAFF. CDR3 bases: TGTGCCAGCAGTTACCCCAGGCCCAAGACAGGGGCAGGAAACACTGAAGCTTTCTTT.

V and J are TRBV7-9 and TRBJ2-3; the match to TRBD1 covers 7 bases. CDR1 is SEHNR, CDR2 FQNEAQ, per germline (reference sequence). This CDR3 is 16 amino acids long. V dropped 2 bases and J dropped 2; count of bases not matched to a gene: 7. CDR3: CASSLSPGQHTDTQYF. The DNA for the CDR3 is TGTGCCAGCAGCTTATCACCGGGACAGCACACAGATACGCAGTATTTT. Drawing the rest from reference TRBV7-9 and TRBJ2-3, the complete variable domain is DTGVSQNPRHKITKRGQNVTFRCDPISEHNRLYWYRQTLGQGPEFLTYFQNEAQLEKSRLLSDRFSAERPKGSFSTLEIQRTEQGDSAMYLCASSLSPGQHTDTQYFGPGTRLTVL.

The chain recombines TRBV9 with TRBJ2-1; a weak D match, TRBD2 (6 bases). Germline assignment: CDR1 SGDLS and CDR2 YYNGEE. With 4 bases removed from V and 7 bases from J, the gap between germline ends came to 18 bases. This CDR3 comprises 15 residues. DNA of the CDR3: TGTGCCAGCAGCCCCCGACTAGAGCCGGGAAATGAGCAGTTCTTC. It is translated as CASSPRLEPGNEQFF.

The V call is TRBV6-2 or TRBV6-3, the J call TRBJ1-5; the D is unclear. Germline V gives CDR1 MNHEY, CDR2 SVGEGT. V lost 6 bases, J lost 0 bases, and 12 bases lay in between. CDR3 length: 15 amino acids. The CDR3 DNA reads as TGTGCCAGCAGCCCCCGCAGACATAGCAATCAGCCCCAGCATTTT. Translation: CASSPRRHSNQPQHF.

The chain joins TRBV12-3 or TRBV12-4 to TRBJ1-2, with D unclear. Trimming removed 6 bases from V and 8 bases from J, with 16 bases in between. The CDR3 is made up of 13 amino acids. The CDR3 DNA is TGTGCCAGCAGCCCAAATCCCCAGGCAGGCTACACCTTC. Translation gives CASSPNPQAGYTF.